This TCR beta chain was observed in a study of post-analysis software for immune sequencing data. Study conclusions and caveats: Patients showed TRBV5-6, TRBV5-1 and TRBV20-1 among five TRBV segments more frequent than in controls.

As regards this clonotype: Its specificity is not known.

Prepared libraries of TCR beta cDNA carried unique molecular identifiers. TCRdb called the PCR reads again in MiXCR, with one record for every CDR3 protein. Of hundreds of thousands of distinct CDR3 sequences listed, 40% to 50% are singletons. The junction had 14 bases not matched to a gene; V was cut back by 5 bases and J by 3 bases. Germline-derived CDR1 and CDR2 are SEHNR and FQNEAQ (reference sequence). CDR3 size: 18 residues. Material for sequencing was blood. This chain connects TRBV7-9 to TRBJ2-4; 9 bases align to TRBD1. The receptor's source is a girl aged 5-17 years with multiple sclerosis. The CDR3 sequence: CASSPRQGDIVGKNIQYF. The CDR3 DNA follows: TGTGCCAGCAGCCCAAGACAGGGGGATATCGTTGGCAAAAACATTCAGTACTTC.